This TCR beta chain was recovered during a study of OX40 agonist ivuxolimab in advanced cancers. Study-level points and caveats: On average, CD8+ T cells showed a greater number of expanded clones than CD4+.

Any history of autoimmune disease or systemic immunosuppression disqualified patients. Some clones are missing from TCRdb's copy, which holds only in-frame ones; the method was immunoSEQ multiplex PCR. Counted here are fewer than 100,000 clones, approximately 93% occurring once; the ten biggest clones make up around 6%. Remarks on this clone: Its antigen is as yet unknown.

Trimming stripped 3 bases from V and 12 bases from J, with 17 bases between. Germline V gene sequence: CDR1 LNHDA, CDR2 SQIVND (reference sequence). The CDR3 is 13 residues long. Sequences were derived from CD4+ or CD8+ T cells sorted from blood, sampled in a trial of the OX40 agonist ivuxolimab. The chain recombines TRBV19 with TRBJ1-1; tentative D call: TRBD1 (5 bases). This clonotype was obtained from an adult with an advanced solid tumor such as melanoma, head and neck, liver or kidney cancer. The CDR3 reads CASSMKGERITFF. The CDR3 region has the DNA TGTGCCAGTAGTATGAAAGGGGAGAGGATAACTTTCTTT.